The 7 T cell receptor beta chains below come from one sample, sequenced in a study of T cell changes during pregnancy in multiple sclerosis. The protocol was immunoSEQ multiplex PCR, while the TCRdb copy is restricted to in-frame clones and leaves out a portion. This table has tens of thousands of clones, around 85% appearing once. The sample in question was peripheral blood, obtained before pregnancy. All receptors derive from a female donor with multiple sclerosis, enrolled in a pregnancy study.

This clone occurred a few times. CDR3 loop: CSAGQGTTEAFF. The CDR3 DNA sequence: TGCAGCGCTGGACAGGGGACCACTGAAGCTTTCTTT. The chain links TRBV29-1 to TRBJ1-1; 9 bases agree with TRBD1. With 7 bases clipped from V and 4 bases from J, the junction kept 4 bases outside the gene matches. The CDR3 is made up of 12 amino acids. The germline V gene encodes CDR1 SQVTM and CDR2 ANQGSEA.

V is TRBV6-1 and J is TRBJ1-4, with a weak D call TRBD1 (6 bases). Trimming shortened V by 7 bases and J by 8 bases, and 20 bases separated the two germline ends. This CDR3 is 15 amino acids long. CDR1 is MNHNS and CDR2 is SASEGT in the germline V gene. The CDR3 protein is CASTSRGIGLEKLFF. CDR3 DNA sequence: TGTGCCAGCACCTCGAGGGGGATTGGTTTGGAAAAACTGTTTTTT.

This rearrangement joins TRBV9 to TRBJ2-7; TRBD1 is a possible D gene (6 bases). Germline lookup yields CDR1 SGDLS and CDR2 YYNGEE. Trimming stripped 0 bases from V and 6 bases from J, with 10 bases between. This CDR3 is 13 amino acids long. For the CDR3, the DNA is TGTGCCAGCAGCGTAGTTCAGGGGACCGAGCAGTACTTC. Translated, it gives CASSVVQGTEQYF.

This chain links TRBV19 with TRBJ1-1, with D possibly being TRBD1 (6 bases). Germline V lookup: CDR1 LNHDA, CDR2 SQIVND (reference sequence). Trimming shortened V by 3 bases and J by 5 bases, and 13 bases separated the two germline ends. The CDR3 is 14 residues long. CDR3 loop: CASSMGNRATEAFF. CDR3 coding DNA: TGTGCCAGTAGTATGGGGAACAGGGCAACTGAAGCTTTCTTT.

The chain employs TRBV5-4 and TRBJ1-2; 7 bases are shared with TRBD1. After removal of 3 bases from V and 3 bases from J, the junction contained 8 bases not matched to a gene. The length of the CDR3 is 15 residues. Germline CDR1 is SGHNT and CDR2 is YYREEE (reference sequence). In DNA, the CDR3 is TGTGCCAGCAGCTCCTCAGGGGGTCAGGACTATGGCTACACCTTC. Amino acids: CASSSSGGQDYGYTF.

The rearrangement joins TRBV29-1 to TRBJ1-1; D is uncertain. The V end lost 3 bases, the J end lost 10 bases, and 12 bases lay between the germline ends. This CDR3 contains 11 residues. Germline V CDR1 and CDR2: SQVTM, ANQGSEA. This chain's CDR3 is CSVEESDLAFF. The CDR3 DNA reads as TGCAGCGTTGAGGAGTCTGACCTAGCTTTCTTT.

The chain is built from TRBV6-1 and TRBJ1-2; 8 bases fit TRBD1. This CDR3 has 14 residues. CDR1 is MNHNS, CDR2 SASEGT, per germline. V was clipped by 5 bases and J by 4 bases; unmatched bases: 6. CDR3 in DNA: TGTGCCAGCAGTCCAGACAGGGGAGCCTATGGCTACACCTTC. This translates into CASSPDRGAYGYTF.